Presented here are 14 T cell receptor beta chains from one specimen sequenced in a study of blood T cell repertoires in COVID-19. The assay was immunoSEQ multiplex PCR, and TCRdb's table has in-frame clones only and misses some. The table lists around 200,000 clones, around 85% of them singletons. Sequencing was done on a sample of peripheral blood. The receptors here all came from a human donor with active or convalescent COVID-19. The donor label of this sample is uncertain.

V usage is TRBV29-1 and J usage is TRBJ2-7; 9 bases agree with TRBD2. V dropped 3 bases and J dropped 3; count of bases not matched to a gene: 9. Germline V gene data show CDR1 as SQVTM and CDR2 as ANQGSEA. CDR3 length: 15 amino acids. The CDR3 DNA follows: TGCAGCGTTGAGTTGGTCCTAGCGGGATTCTACGAGCAGTACTTC. Translation gives CSVELVLAGFYEQYF.

The rearrangement links TRBV28 to TRBJ2-6; TRBD2 is a possible D gene (5 bases). This CDR3 contains 16 residues. Germline V gene data show CDR1 as MDHEN and CDR2 as SYDVKM. With 5 bases removed from V and 4 bases from J, the gap between germline ends came to 15 bases. The CDR3 here is CASSIPRGRGANVLTF. The CDR3 DNA reads as TGTGCCAGCAGTATTCCTAGAGGGAGAGGGGCCAACGTCCTGACTTTC. The full variable domain, its missing parts supplied by reference TRBV28 and TRBJ2-6, is DVKVTQSSRYLVKRTGEKVFLECVQDMDHENMFWYRQDPGLGLRLIYFSYDVKMKEKGDIPEGYSVSREKKERFSLILESASTNQTSMYLCASSIPRGRGANVLTFGAGSRLTVL.

The gene calls are TRBV5-6 and TRBJ2-3, with D tentatively TRBD2 (7 bases). V was trimmed by 7 bases and J by 6 bases, leaving 15 bases between them. CDR3 length: 13 residues. CDR1 and CDR2 from the germline V gene are SGHDT and YYEEEE. CDR3 amino acids: CASGAGARDTQYF. Written as DNA, the CDR3 is TGTGCCAGCGGGGCGGGGGCGCGGGATACGCAGTATTTT.

V and J are TRBV23-1 and TRBJ1-5, with 7 bases lining up with TRBD1. TRBV23-1 qualifies as an ORF whose function is uncertain. V dropped 2 bases and J dropped 5; count of bases not matched to a gene: 9. The CDR3 sequence is 16 residues long. This CDR3 reads CASSQLDRVTYQPQHF. CDR3 in DNA: TGCGCCAGCAGTCAACTTGACAGGGTAACTTATCAGCCCCAGCATTTT.

The chain is built from TRBV10-3 and TRBJ2-6; 7 nucleotides line up with TRBD1. Trimming took 11 bases from V and 0 from J; bases not matched to a gene: 7. Germline CDR1 is ENHRY and CDR2 is SYGVKD. CDR3 length: 15 residues. The CDR3 is CAVQQGPSGANVLTF. The CDR3 nucleotides read TGTGCCGTACAACAGGGGCCCTCTGGGGCCAACGTCCTGACTTTC.

In this sample, this clone turned up a few times. V gene TRBV6-5 combines with J gene TRBJ2-3; the match to TRBD1 covers 9 bases. The germline V gene encodes CDR1 MNHEY and CDR2 SVGAGI. This CDR3 has 14 amino acids. V was pared by 7 bases and J by 4 bases, with 6 bases of the junction left unmatched. CDR3: CASNTGQGSDTQYF. CDR3 sequence (DNA): TGTGCCAGCAATACGGGACAGGGTTCAGATACGCAGTATTTT.

CDR3 region: CSVAWTGTEQYF. As DNA, the CDR3 is TGCAGCGTTGCCTGGACAGGGACCGAGCAGTACTTC. V gene TRBV29-1 combines with J gene TRBJ2-7; 8 positions match TRBD1. J lost 6 bases, V lost 4 bases, and 5 bases had no gene match. The CDR3 runs to 12 residues. The V gene's germline CDR1 is SQVTM and CDR2 ANQGSEA.

The chain combines TRBV4-1 with TRBJ2-1; D unresolved. V was shortened by 5 bases and J by 4 bases, with 18 bases between the two germline ends. Germline values: CDR1 MGHRA, CDR2 YSYEKL. This CDR3 comprises 16 residues. Here the CDR3 DNA reads TGCGCCAGCAGCAGCCAAGATCTCTTCTCTTACAATGAGCAGTTCTTC. Protein: CASSSQDLFSYNEQFF.

V gene TRBV5-6 combines with J gene TRBJ2-3; D unresolved. The V gene lost 4 bases and the J gene lost 6 bases, with 12 bases spanning the gap. There are 13 residues in the CDR3. Germline V CDR1 and CDR2: SGHDT, YYEEEE. The CDR3 DNA reads as TGTGCCAGCAGCCCGACATACAGCGATACGCAGTATTTT. It encodes CASSPTYSDTQYF.

The rearrangement joins TRBV2 to TRBJ1-3; TRBD1 matches 7 bases. Germline CDR1 and CDR2: SNHLY and FYNNEI. The CDR3 contains 15 residues. The V and J ends lost 6 bases and 0 bases, in that order; junction bases with no gene match: 5. CDR3 coding DNA: TGTGCCAGCAGCAAGGACAGGAACTCTGGAAACACCATATATTTT. Translating it yields CASSKDRNSGNTIYF.

This chain connects TRBV27 to TRBJ2-3; D call uncertain. Germline CDR1 reads MNHEY; CDR2 reads SMNVEV (reference sequence). The CDR3 has 15 amino acids. The V and J ends lost 3 bases and 2 bases respectively, with 12 bases between them. The CDR3 nucleotides are TGTGCCAGCAGTTTCCTCAGTCAGGTCACAGATACGCAGTATTTT. Protein product: CASSFLSQVTDTQYF.

The CDR3 here is CASRGVTRTYEQYF. For the CDR3, the DNA is TGTGCCAGCAGAGGAGTGACCCGAACCTACGAGCAGTACTTC. This chain links TRBV2 with TRBJ2-7; D remains ambiguous. CDR3 length equals 14 residues. V lost 6 bases to trimming and J lost 2 bases, with 14 bases between them. Germline V gives CDR1 SNHLY, CDR2 FYNNEI.

The rearrangement links TRBV13 to TRBJ2-5; the match to TRBD1 covers 7 bases. CDR3 length: 16 amino acids. The V gene's germline CDR1 is PRHDT and CDR2 FYEKMQ (reference sequence). With V trimmed by 5 bases and J by 4 bases, 13 bases remained unmatched. The CDR3 spells CASSPPLGGWLETQYF. The CDR3 DNA follows: TGTGCCAGCAGCCCCCCGTTAGGGGGCTGGTTAGAGACCCAGTACTTC.

The sample holds one count of this clone. The chain combines TRBV3-1 (or the pseudogene TRBV3-2) with TRBJ2-2; D remains unclear. The CDR3 is 12 amino acids. The germline gives CDR1 LGHDT, CDR2 YNNKEL (reference sequence). Trimming removed 1 base from V and 6 bases from J, with 3 bases in between. CDR3 sequence: CASSQGAGELFF. In DNA, the CDR3 is TGTGCCAGCAGCCAAGGAGCCGGGGAGCTGTTTTTT.